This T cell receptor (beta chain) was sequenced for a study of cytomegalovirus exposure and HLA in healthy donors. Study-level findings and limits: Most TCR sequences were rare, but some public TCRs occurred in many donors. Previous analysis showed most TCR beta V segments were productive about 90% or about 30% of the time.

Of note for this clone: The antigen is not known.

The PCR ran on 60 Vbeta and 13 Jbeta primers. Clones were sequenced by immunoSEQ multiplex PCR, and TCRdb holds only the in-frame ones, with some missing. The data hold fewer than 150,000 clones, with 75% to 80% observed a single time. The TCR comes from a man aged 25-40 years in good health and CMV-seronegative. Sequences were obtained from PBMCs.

CDR3 bases: TGCGCCAGCAGCCAAGACGGAGGGGGCGGCACAGATACGCAGTATTTT. Encoded protein: CASSQDGGGGTDTQYF. This chain joins TRBV4-1 and TRBJ2-3, with D tentatively TRBD1 (7 bases). Germline V gene sequence: CDR1 MGHRA, CDR2 YSYEKL. The length of the CDR3 is 16 residues. The germline V and J ends were trimmed by 0 bases and 1 base, with 11 bases remaining between them.